This T cell receptor (beta chain) emerged from a study of cytomegalovirus exposure and HLA in healthy donors. A multiplex PCR was run with 60 Vbeta primers and 13 Jbeta primers. Method: immunoSEQ multiplex PCR; TCRdb's copy keeps in-frame clones and lacks some. The data show under 200,000 clones, roughly four fifths seen once. This clone was recorded a few times. Other DNA sequences in this specimen translate into the identical CDR3. Trimming at V came to 0 bases and at J to 7 bases, leaving 18 bases not matched to a gene. Germline CDR1 LNHNV, CDR2 YYDKDF (reference sequence). This CDR3 contains 19 residues. Healthy individuals who donated bone marrow served as the donors.

The chain joins TRBV15 to TRBJ1-3; 7 nucleotides agree with TRBD1. The sample taken for sequencing was PBMCs. This clonotype originated in a woman aged 40 to 50 in good health and CMV-seronegative. The DNA for the CDR3 is TGTGCCACCAGCAGAGACAAGGGGGCAGGGGATCGTTTTACCAACACCATATATTTT. It is translated as CATSRDKGAGDRFTNTIYF.